This T cell receptor beta chain was profiled in a study of blood T cell repertoires in COVID-19. Study as a whole: Researchers got acute and convalescent COVID-19 samples from the United States, Italy and Spain. In each case, the material was cDNA or gDNA derived from T cells, B-cell-depleted T cells, or PBMCs.

There are 15 residues in the CDR3. Trimming took off 0 bases at V and 5 bases at J, with 11 bases between the two ends. Germline assignment: CDR1 SGHRS and CDR2 YFSETQ. Authors' data handling: Amplification of reference gene primers was used by the study to estimate nucleated cell counts. Assay: immunoSEQ multiplex PCR; the TCRdb copy retains only in-frame clones and omits some. V and J calls and clone size are given by that table; D and trimming were obtained from the DNA. The data contain around 150,000 clones, about 87% of them singletons. This receptor was identified in a woman aged 60-70 years who had recovered from COVID-19. The V and J genes are TRBV5-1 and TRBJ2-2; D might be TRBD1 (5 bases). Sequencing used peripheral blood. CDR3 loop: CASSLDRGPTGELFF. Written as DNA, the CDR3 is TGCGCCAGCAGCTTGGATAGGGGCCCGACCGGGGAGCTGTTTTTT.